This passage covers 5 T cell receptor beta chains from one sample sequenced in a study of T-cell reconstitution after alpha-beta-depleted transplantation in children. For TCRbeta, the library was prepared with unique molecular identifiers. TCRdb reprocessed the PCR reads with MiXCR, giving one entry per CDR3 protein. The sample shows hundreds of thousands of distinct CDR3 sequences, 8% to 11% of them seen only once. This sample comprised PBMCs from the stem cell graft donor, obtained from the stem cell graft. Receptor source: a human donor who donated a stem cell graft to a child with acute myeloid leukemia.

There are a few counts of this clonotype. V and J are TRBV7-2 and TRBJ2-7, with 7 bases aligning to TRBD2. V shed 0 bases, J shed 5 bases, and the junction held 7 bases outside the gene matches. CDR3 length equals 15 residues. CDR1 and CDR2 from the germline V gene are SGHTA and FQGNSA. The CDR3 DNA sequence: TGTGCCAGCAGCTTAGCGGGAGGGCCCCCTAACGAGCAGTACTTC. Translating gives CASSLAGGPPNEQYF.

The V gene is TRBV20-1, the J gene TRBJ2-1; 7 bases line up with TRBD1. CDR3 length: 16 residues. V dropped 0 bases and J dropped 6; count of bases not matched to a gene: 11. Germline CDR1 DFQATT, CDR2 SNEGSKA (reference sequence). The CDR3 sequence is CSARDARQGRFNEQFF. For the CDR3, the DNA is TGCAGTGCTAGAGACGCCCGACAGGGCAGATTCAATGAGCAGTTCTTC.

The chain uses TRBV11-2 and TRBJ2-1, with 14 bases aligning to TRBD2. Germline trimming cut 5 bases from V and 2 bases from J; bases unmatched to any gene: 8. Germline-derived CDR1 and CDR2 are SGHAT and FQNNGV. This CDR3 contains 18 residues. The CDR3 spells CASSPGLAGGGAYNEQFF. In nucleotides, the CDR3 is TGTGCCAGCAGCCCCGGACTAGCGGGAGGAGGAGCCTACAATGAGCAGTTCTTC.

In its sample, this clonotype was seen a few times. This chain connects TRBV20-1 to TRBJ2-2; TRBD2 agrees at 9 bases. V was pared by 0 bases and J by 2 bases, with 7 bases of the junction left unmatched. CDR1 DFQATT and CDR2 SNEGSKA come from the germline V gene (reference sequence). The CDR3 contains 17 residues. The CDR3 is CSARDRASGTNTGELFF. CDR3 coding DNA: TGCAGTGCTAGAGATCGGGCTAGCGGGACCAACACCGGGGAGCTGTTTTTT.

This clonotype was found many times. This chain links TRBV5-6 with TRBJ1-1, with 10 bases that match TRBD1. From germline, CDR1 is SGHDT and CDR2 YYEEEE. The V gene end was trimmed by 4 bases and the J gene end by 1 base; junction bases not matched to a gene: 4. The CDR3 covers 15 residues. CDR3 DNA sequence: TGTGCCAGCAGCCCTGGGACAGGGGCGAACACTGAAGCTTTCTTT. Translating it yields CASSPGTGANTEAFF.